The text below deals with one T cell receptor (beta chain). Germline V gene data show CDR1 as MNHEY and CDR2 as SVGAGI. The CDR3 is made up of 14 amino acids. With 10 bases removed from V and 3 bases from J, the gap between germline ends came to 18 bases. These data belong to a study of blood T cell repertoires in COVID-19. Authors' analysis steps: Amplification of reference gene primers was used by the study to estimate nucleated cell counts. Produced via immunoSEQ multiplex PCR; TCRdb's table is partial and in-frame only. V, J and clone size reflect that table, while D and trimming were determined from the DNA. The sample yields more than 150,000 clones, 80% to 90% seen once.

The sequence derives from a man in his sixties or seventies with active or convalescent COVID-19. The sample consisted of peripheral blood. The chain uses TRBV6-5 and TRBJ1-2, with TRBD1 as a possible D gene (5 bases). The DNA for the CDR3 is TGTGCCACCCACACGGGGGGGACTCACTATGGCTACACCTTC. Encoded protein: CATHTGGTHYGYTF.